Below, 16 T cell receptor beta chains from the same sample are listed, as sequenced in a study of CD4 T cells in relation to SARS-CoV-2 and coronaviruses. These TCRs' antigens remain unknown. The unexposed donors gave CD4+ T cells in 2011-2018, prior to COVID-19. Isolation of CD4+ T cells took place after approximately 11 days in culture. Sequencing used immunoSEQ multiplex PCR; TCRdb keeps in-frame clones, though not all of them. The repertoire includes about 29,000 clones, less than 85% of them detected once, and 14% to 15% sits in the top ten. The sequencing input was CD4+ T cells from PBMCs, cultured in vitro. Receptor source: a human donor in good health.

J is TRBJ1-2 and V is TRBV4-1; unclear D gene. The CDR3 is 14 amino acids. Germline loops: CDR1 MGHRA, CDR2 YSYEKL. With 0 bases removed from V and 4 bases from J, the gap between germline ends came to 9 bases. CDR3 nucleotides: TGCGCCAGCAGCCAAGAGGCAGGTTCCTATGGCTACACCTTC. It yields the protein CASSQEAGSYGYTF.

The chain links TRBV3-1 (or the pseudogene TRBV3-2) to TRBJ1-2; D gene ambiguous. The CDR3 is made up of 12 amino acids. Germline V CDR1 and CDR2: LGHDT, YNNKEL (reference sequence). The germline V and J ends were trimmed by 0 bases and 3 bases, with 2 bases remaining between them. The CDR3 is CASSQDYYGYTF. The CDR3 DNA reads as TGTGCCAGCAGCCAAGACTACTATGGCTACACCTTC.

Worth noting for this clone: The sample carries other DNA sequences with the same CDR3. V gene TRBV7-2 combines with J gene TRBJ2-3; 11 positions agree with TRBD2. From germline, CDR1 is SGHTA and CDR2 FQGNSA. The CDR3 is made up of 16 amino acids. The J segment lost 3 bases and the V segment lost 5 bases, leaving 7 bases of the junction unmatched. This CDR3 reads CASSPRLAGGTDTQYF. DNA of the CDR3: TGTGCCAGCAGCCCCCGGCTAGCGGGGGGTACAGATACGCAGTATTTT.

The CDR3: CASSLVQGNSPLHF. CDR3 sequence (DNA): TGTGCCAGCAGCTTGGTTCAGGGGAATTCACCCCTCCACTTT. V is TRBV5-6 and J is TRBJ1-6; the D gene is possibly TRBD1 (6 bases). Germline loops: CDR1 SGHDT, CDR2 YYEEEE. The CDR3 extends over 14 amino acids. V lost 0 bases to trimming and J lost 7 bases, with 8 bases between them.

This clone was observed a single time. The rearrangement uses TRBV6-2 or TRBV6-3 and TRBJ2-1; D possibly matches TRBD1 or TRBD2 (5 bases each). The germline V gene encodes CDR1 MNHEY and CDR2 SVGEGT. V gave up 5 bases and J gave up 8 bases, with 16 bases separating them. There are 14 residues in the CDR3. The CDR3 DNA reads TGTGCCAGCAGTAGGGACGCGGTAGGGTATGAGCAGTTCTTC. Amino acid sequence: CASSRDAVGYEQFF.

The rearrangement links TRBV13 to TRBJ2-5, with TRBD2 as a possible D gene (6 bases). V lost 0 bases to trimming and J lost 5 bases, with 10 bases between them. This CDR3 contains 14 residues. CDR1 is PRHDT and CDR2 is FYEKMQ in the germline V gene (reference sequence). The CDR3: CASSLGTSMETQYF. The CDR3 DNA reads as TGTGCCAGCAGCTTAGGTACTAGCATGGAGACCCAGTACTTC.

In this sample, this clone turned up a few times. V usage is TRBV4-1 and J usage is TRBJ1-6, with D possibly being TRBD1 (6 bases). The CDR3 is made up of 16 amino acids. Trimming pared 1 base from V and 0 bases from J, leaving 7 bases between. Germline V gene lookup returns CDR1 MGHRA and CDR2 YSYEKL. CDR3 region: CASSQGRGSYNSPLHF. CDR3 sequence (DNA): TGCGCCAGCAGCCAAGGCAGGGGCTCCTATAATTCACCCCTCCACTTT.

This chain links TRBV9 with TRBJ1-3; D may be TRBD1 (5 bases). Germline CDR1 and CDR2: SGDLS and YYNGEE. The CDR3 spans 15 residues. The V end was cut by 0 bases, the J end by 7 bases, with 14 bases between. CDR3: CASSVAVGVGNTIYF. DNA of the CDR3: TGTGCCAGCAGCGTAGCCGTAGGGGTAGGGAACACCATATATTTT.

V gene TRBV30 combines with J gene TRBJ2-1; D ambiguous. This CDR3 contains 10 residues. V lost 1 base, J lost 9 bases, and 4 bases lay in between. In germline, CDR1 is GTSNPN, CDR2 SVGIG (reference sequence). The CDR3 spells CAWSAGEQFF. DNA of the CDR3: TGTGCCTGGAGTGCGGGTGAGCAGTTCTTC.

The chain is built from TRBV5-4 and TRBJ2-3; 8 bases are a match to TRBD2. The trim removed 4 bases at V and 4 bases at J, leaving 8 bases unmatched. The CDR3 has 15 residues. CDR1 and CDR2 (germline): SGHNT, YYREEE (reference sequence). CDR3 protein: CASSPDGGGSDTQYF. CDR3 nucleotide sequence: TGTGCCAGCAGCCCAGATGGCGGGGGGTCAGATACGCAGTATTTT.

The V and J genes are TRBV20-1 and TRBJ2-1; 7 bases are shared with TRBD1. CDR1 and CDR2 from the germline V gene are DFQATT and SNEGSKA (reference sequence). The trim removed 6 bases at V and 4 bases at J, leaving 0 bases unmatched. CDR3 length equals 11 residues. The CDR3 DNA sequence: TGCAGTGCGGACAGGTACAATGAGCAGTTCTTC. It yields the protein CSADRYNEQFF.

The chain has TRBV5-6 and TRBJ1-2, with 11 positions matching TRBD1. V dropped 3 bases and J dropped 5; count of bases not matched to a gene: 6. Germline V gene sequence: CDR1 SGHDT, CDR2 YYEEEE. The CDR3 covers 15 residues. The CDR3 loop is CASSSGQGVGYGYTF. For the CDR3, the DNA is TGTGCCAGCAGCTCGGGACAGGGGGTAGGGTATGGCTACACCTTC.

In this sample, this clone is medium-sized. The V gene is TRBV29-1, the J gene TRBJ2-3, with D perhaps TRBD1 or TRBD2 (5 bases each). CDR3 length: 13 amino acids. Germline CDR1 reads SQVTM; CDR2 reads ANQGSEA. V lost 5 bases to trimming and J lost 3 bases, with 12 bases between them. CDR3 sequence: CSVSFGGTDTQYF. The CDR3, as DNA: TGCAGCGTTTCCTTTGGGGGAACAGATACGCAGTATTTT.

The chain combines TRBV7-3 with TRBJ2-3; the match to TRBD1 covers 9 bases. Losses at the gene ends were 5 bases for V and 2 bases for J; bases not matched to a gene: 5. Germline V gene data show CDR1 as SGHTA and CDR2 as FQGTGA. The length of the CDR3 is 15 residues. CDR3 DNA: TGTGCCAGCAGCGCCGGGACAGGGACCACAGATACGCAGTATTTT. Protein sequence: CASSAGTGTTDTQYF.

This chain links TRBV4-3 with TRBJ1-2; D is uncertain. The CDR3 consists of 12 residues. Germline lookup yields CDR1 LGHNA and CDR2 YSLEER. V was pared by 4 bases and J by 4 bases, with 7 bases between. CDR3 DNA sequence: TGCGCCAGCAGCCGAAACAGCTATGGCTACACCTTC. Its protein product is CASSRNSYGYTF.

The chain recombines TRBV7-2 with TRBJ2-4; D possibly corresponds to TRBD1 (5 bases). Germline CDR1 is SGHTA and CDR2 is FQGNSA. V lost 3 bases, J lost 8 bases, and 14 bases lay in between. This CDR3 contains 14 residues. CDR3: CASSLGQSVDIQYF. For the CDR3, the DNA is TGTGCCAGCAGCTTGGGGCAGAGTGTGGACATTCAGTACTTC.